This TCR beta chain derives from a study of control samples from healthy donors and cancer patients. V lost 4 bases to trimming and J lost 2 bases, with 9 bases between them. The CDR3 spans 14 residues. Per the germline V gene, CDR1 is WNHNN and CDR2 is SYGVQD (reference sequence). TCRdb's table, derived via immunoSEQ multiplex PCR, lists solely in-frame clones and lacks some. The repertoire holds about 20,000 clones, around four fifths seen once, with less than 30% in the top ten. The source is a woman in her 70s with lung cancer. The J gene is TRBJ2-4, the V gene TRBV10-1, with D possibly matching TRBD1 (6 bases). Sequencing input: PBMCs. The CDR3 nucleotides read TGCGCCAGCAGTGGAGGGGGAACCAAAAACATTCAGTACTTC. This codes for CASSGGGTKNIQYF.